Listed here are 26 T cell receptor beta chains from one sample, sequenced in a study of T cells in Graves' hyperthyroidism and ophthalmopathy (dated by TCRdb to the late 2010s). The protocol used for the library was multiplex PCR. TCRdb shows the sequencer as Illumina HiSeq 2000. The TCR beta CDR3 regions were amplified from RNA transcripts. A first-round RT-PCR of the TCR CDR3 used the HTBI primer set with the Qiagen OneStep RT-PCR kit. TCRdb reran the public reads through fastp at Q25 and MiXCR, keeping productive beta chains. One record per CDR3 amino acid sequence lists the most common genes and DNA. In this sample the table shows about 410,000 distinct CDR3 sequences, roughly 15% of which occur a single time. Less than 15% of the sample lies in the top ten. The sample taken for sequencing was blood. Source of these receptors: a man between 18 and 29 years old with Graves' ophthalmopathy.

This clonotype showed up many times. The chain uses TRBV7-8 and TRBJ1-2; D perhaps matches TRBD1 (6 bases). In germline, CDR1 is SGHVS, CDR2 FQNEAQ. This CDR3 contains 13 residues. Trimming cost V 5 bases and J 6 bases, with 13 bases left between them. The CDR3 loop reads CASSTQGRDGYTF. In DNA, the CDR3 is TGTGCCAGCAGCACACAGGGAAGGGATGGCTACACCTTC.

V usage is TRBV4-2 and J usage is TRBJ2-2; 7 nucleotides align to TRBD2. Losses at the gene ends were 0 bases for V and 3 bases for J; bases not matched to a gene: 7. Germline V gene data show CDR1 as LGHNA and CDR2 as YNFKEQ. The CDR3 runs 17 residues. The chain's CDR3 is CASSQDQAGEDTGELFF. The DNA of the CDR3 is TGTGCCAGCAGCCAAGACCAGGCGGGGGAGGACACCGGGGAGCTGTTTTTT.

This clonotype was detected many times. This chain links TRBV24-1 with TRBJ2-1; tentatively, D is TRBD1 (5 bases). The CDR3 loop spans 14 amino acids. Germline V CDR1 and CDR2: KGHDR, SFDVKD. V lost 5 bases and J lost 9, with 16 bases in between. The CDR3 region has the DNA TGTGCCACCAGTGCCGACCGACAGTATGCTGAGCAGTTCTTC. This sequence encodes CATSADRQYAEQFF.

This clonotype was counted at least ten times. This chain connects TRBV7-9 to TRBJ2-7; D unclear. The ends were cut back, 3 bases at V and 2 bases at J, with 5 bases in the middle. The V gene's germline CDR1 is SEHNR and CDR2 FQNEAQ (reference sequence). CDR3 size: 12 residues. CDR3 DNA: TGTGCCAGCAGCTTTTCCCCCTACGAGCAGTACTTC. Translated, it gives CASSFSPYEQYF. Full variable domain (remainder filled in from reference TRBV7-9 and TRBJ2-7): DTGVSQNPRHKITKRGQNVTFRCDPISEHNRLYWYRQTLGQGPEFLTYFQNEAQLEKSRLLSDRFSAERPKGSFSTLEIQRTEQGDSAMYLCASSFSPYEQYFGPGTRLTVT.

This clonotype was recorded a few times. V gene TRBV28 combines with J gene TRBJ1-2, with TRBD1 matching over 9 bases. The CDR3 length is 13 residues. Germline trimming cut 6 bases from V and 8 bases from J; bases unmatched to any gene: 7. CDR1 MDHEN and CDR2 SYDVKM come from the germline V gene. The CDR3 is CASRQQGAWGYTF. CDR3 coding DNA: TGTGCCAGCAGACAACAGGGGGCTTGGGGCTACACCTTC.

The CDR3 DNA reads as TGTGCCAGCAGCCAAGTACGGGGTACCCCCAGGGTGTTTTTT. Its translation is CASSQVRGTPRVFF. The chain uses TRBV3-1 and TRBJ2-2; D possibly uses TRBD1 or TRBD2 (5 bases each). The germline gives CDR1 LGHDT, CDR2 YNNKEL (reference sequence). Deletions cut 1 base from V and 15 bases from J, with 18 bases between. The CDR3 extends over 14 amino acids.

Ten or more counts support this clonotype. The chain combines TRBV11-3 with TRBJ2-5, with a possible D match to TRBD1 (6 bases). The germline gives CDR1 SGHNT, CDR2 YENEEA. Trimming shortened V by 4 bases and J by 2 bases, and 14 bases separated the two germline ends. The CDR3 is 15 residues long. CDR3 loop: CASSSYRVLQETQYF. CDR3 nucleotide sequence: TGTGCCAGCAGCTCCTACAGGGTCCTACAAGAGACCCAGTACTTC.

This clonotype was detected a few times. The CDR3 DNA sequence: TGTGCCATCAGTGGACCGACGAACACTGAAGCTTTCTTT. Amino acids: CAISGPTNTEAFF. The V call is TRBV10-3, the J call TRBJ1-1; D gene unclear. V was pared by 4 bases and J by 1 base, with 7 bases between. Germline-derived CDR1 and CDR2 are ENHRY and SYGVKD. The CDR3 spans 13 residues.

This clonotype was detected many times. The J gene is TRBJ2-7, the V gene TRBV4-1; tentatively, D is TRBD2 (5 bases). Germline V CDR1 and CDR2: MGHRA, YSYEKL. Trimming cost V 0 bases and J 8 bases, with 14 bases left between them. This CDR3 spans 14 amino acids. This chain's CDR3 is CASSQDDRGSKQYF. CDR3 bases: TGCGCCAGCAGCCAAGACGATCGGGGTAGCAAGCAGTACTTC.

This clonotype was picked up many times. This rearrangement joins TRBV7-9 to TRBJ2-7, with D maybe TRBD1 (6 bases). The germline gives CDR1 SEHNR, CDR2 FQNEAQ (reference sequence). Trimming removed 5 bases at V and 6 bases at J, with 11 bases between. The CDR3 runs 12 residues. CDR3 amino acids: CASSEQGSEQYF. CDR3 coding DNA: TGTGCCAGCAGCGAGCAGGGGAGCGAGCAGTACTTC. Complete variable domain (other parts from reference TRBV7-9 and TRBJ2-7): DTGVSQNPRHKITKRGQNVTFRCDPISEHNRLYWYRQTLGQGPEFLTYFQNEAQLEKSRLLSDRFSAERPKGSFSTLEIQRTEQGDSAMYLCASSEQGSEQYFGPGTRLTVT.

This rearrangement joins TRBV12-3 or TRBV12-4 to TRBJ2-4, with a tentative D call TRBD2 (6 bases). The V gene lost 6 bases and the J gene lost 0 bases, with 15 bases spanning the gap. CDR3 length equals 16 residues. CDR3 sequence: CASSPDGTLAKNIQYF. The DNA of the CDR3 is TGTGCCAGCAGCCCGGACGGGACTCTAGCCAAAAACATTCAGTACTTC.

The sample holds many counts of this clonotype. The gene calls are TRBV2 and TRBJ2-3, with TRBD1 matching 8 bases. The V gene's germline CDR1 is SNHLY and CDR2 FYNNEI. The CDR3 runs 14 residues. The trim removed 7 bases at V and 5 bases at J, leaving 8 bases unmatched. The chain's CDR3 is CASIPDRDQDTQYF. As DNA, the CDR3 is TGTGCCAGCATCCCGGACAGGGATCAAGATACGCAGTATTTT.

CDR3: CASSIYGPNYEQYF. CDR3 DNA sequence: TGTGCCAGTAGTATTTACGGGCCTAACTACGAGCAGTACTTC. This chain links TRBV11-2 with TRBJ2-7; no firm D call. V lost 9 bases and J 3 bases, leaving 18 bases between the germline ends. Germline V lookup: CDR1 SGHAT, CDR2 FQNNGV. CDR3 length equals 14 residues.

The sample holds many counts of this clonotype. J is TRBJ2-5 and V is TRBV20-1; D perhaps matches TRBD2 (5 bases). Trimming cost V 6 bases and J 4 bases, with 24 bases left between them. CDR3 size: 16 residues. CDR1 is DFQATT and CDR2 is SNEGSKA in the germline V gene (reference sequence). The CDR3 DNA follows: TGCAGTGCCTCGCCCCCAAGCCTAGCCTTAGGAGAGACCCAGTACTTC. Residues: CSASPPSLALGETQYF.

This clonotype appeared many times. V and J are TRBV9 and TRBJ2-7; 9 bases agree with TRBD1. This CDR3 is 17 amino acids long. V trimming: 4 bases; J trimming: 3 bases; junction bases outside the gene matches: 14. Looked up from germline, CDR1 is SGDLS and CDR2 is YYNGEE. The CDR3 DNA reads TGTGCCAGCAGCCCCCGTTCATTGGACAGGGGTGGCTACGAGCAGTACTTC. Translating it yields CASSPRSLDRGGYEQYF.

In this sample, this clonotype turned up a few times. The rearrangement links TRBV19 to TRBJ1-2; D remains unclear. V lost 3 bases and J 4 bases, leaving 12 bases between the germline ends. Per the germline V gene, CDR1 is LNHDA and CDR2 is SQIVND (reference sequence). The CDR3 extends over 14 amino acids. In DNA, the CDR3 is TGTGCCAGTAGTATGCGTCAGGCGACCTATGGCTACACCTTC. This sequence encodes CASSMRQATYGYTF.

The chain has TRBV30 and TRBJ2-7; 8 positions match TRBD1. V lost 3 bases and J lost 0; bases outside the gene matches: 4. The CDR3 is 14 amino acids. The V gene's germline CDR1 is GTSNPN and CDR2 SVGIG (reference sequence). CDR3 DNA: TGTGCCTGGAGGAGGACAGGGAGCTCCTACGAGCAGTACTTC. Amino acid sequence: CAWRRTGSSYEQYF.

This clonotype was recorded many times. The chain joins TRBV11-2 to TRBJ2-5; 10 bases are shared with TRBD1. The V and J ends lost 6 bases and 2 bases, in that order; junction bases with no gene match: 3. CDR3 length: 14 residues. Per the germline V gene, CDR1 is SGHAT and CDR2 is FQNNGV. For the CDR3, the DNA is TGTGCCAGCAGTTCGGGACAGGGGCAAGAGACCCAGTACTTC. Translation gives CASSSGQGQETQYF.

Remarks on this clonotype: With a much larger clone just one base away, this may be a read error. The chain carries TRBV12-3 or TRBV12-4 and TRBJ2-1; 9 bases are shared with TRBD1. This CDR3 region has 14 residues. V was pared by 5 bases and J by 12 bases, with 11 bases of the junction left unmatched. As DNA, the CDR3 is TGTGCCAGCAGTCCCCAACAGGGGGCTGGTAGGCAGTTCTTC. Protein product: CASSPQQGAGRQFF.

Many counts were recorded for this clonotype. The rearrangement uses TRBV7-9 and TRBJ2-7; D is ambiguous. Germline CDR1 is SEHNR and CDR2 is FQNEAQ (reference sequence). The CDR3 spans 12 residues. Trimming pared 3 bases from V and 0 bases from J, leaving 3 bases between. The CDR3 region has the DNA TGTGCCAGCAGCTTTAGCTCCTACGAGCAGTACTTC. Encoded protein: CASSFSSYEQYF.

This clonotype was detected ten times or more. The chain employs TRBV18 and TRBJ2-5; TRBD1 is a possible D gene (5 bases). Trimming stripped 4 bases from V and 0 bases from J, with 9 bases between. The germline CDR1 and CDR2 sequences are KGHSH and LQKENI. This CDR3 comprises 14 residues. CDR3 in amino acids: CASSRATDQETQYF. The CDR3 DNA reads as TGTGCCAGCTCACGCGCGACAGACCAAGAGACCCAGTACTTC. Full variable domain (outside the CDR3, taken from reference TRBV18 and TRBJ2-5): NAGVMQNPRHLVRRRGQEARLRCSPMKGHSHVYWYRQLPEEGLKFMVYLQKENIIDESGMPKERFSAEFPKEGPSILRIQQVVRGDSAAYFCASSRATDQETQYFGPGTRLLVL.

The table lists this clonotype with a few counts. The rearrangement joins TRBV5-1 to TRBJ2-1; D is perhaps TRBD2 (6 bases). The CDR3 is made up of 14 amino acids. With 5 bases removed from V and 4 bases from J, the gap between germline ends came to 13 bases. CDR1 is SGHRS, CDR2 YFSETQ, per germline. The CDR3 sequence is CASRPIAEYNEQFF. CDR3 nucleotides: TGCGCCAGCAGGCCTATAGCGGAGTACAATGAGCAGTTCTTC.

This clonotype was seen at least ten times. The V and J genes are TRBV7-2 and TRBJ2-3; D is uncertain. The CDR3 loop spans 13 amino acids. Per germline, CDR1 SGHTA and CDR2 FQGNSA. The germline V and J ends were trimmed by 5 bases and 6 bases, with 12 bases remaining between them. Here the CDR3 reads CASSQTLEDTQYF. In DNA, the CDR3 is TGTGCCAGCAGCCAAACGTTGGAGGATACGCAGTATTTT.

J is TRBJ2-7 and V is TRBV6-1; a possible D gene is TRBD2 (6 bases). The CDR3 loop spans 13 amino acids. The V and J ends lost 10 bases and 5 bases respectively, with 18 bases between them. Germline CDR1 MNHNS, CDR2 SASEGT. CDR3 in amino acids: CATRGTSSHEQYF. CDR3 DNA sequence: TGTGCCACCCGCGGAACTAGCAGCCACGAGCAGTACTTC.

This clonotype was seen many times. V gene TRBV12-3 or TRBV12-4 combines with J gene TRBJ1-2, with 9 bases matching TRBD1. This CDR3 region has 10 residues. This chain's CDR3 is CGTGDYGYTF. CDR3 in DNA: TGTGGGACAGGGGACTATGGCTACACCTTC.

A few counts support this clonotype. CDR3 nucleotides: TGTGCCAGCAGCTTAGTGGCTAGCGGGTTCCCCAATGAGCAGTTCTTC. As protein: CASSLVASGFPNEQFF. The chain employs TRBV7-6 and TRBJ2-1; TRBD2 aligns across 8 bases. Germline-derived CDR1 and CDR2 are SGHVS and FNYEAQ. J gave up 6 bases and V 1 base, and 8 bases lay outside the gene matches. The CDR3 loop spans 16 amino acids.